This T cell receptor (beta chain) was identified in a study of blood T cell repertoires in COVID-19. Overall study: The United States, Italy and Spain provided the acute and convalescent COVID-19 samples. Nucleic acid was either cDNA or gDNA, and it came from T cells, B-cell-depleted T cells, or PBMCs.

This clone was observed once. There are 16 residues in the CDR3. The germline V gene has CDR1 LNHDA and CDR2 SQIVND (reference sequence). Trimming pared 1 base from V and 0 bases from J, leaving 7 bases between. Original data processing: Amplification from reference gene primers served as the basis for estimated nucleated cell counts. The protocol was immunoSEQ multiplex PCR, while the TCRdb copy is restricted to in-frame clones and leaves out a portion. V and J calls and clone size come straight from that table; D and trimming were deduced from the DNA. The table records around 150,000 clones, about 90% of them present only once.

V gene TRBV19 combines with J gene TRBJ2-6; D gene uncertain. The receptor comes from a man between 60 and 75 years old with active or convalescent COVID-19. What was sequenced was peripheral blood. CDR3 loop: CASSIGARSGANVLTF. The DNA for the CDR3 is TGTGCCAGTAGTATAGGAGCGCGCTCTGGGGCCAACGTCCTGACTTTC.